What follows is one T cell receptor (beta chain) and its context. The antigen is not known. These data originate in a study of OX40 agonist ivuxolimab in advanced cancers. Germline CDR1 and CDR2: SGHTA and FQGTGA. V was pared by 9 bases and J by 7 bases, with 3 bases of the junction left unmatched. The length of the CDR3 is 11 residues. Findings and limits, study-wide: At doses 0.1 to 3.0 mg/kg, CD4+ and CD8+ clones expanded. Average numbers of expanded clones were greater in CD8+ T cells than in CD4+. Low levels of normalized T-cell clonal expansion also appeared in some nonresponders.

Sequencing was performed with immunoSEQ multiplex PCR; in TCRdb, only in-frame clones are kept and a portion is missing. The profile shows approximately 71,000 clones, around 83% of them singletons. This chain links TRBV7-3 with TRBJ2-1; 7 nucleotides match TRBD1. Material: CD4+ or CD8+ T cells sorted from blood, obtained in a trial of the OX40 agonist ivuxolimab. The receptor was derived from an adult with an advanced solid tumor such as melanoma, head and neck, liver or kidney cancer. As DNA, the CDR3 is TGTGCCAGTAAACAGGGGAATGAGCAGTTCTTC. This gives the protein CASKQGNEQFF.